A single sample gave rise to the 8 T cell receptor beta chains below, sequenced in a study of blood T cell repertoires in COVID-19. Repertoires were generated with immunoSEQ multiplex PCR, while TCRdb's copy carries only in-frame clones and drops some. The data hold 250,000 to 300,000 clones, with around 86% observed a single time. Sample: peripheral blood. These receptors all come from a woman aged 55-69 years with COVID-19, enrolled during active disease.

Note on this clone: The junction differs from germline at one of its ends, possibly a read error. This chain links TRBV6-5 with TRBJ2-2; possible D gene TRBD2, 7 bases. CDR1 is MNHEY, CDR2 SVGAGI, per germline. This CDR3 has 14 residues. CDR3 coding DNA: TGTGCCGGCAGTCCCCAGGGGAGGGTCGGGGAGCTGTTTTTT. Its protein product is CAGSPQGRVGELFF.

The chain links TRBV27 to TRBJ1-6, with TRBD1 as a possible D gene (6 bases). The CDR3 consists of 17 residues. Germline CDR1 is MNHEY and CDR2 is SMNVEV (reference sequence). V lost 5 bases to trimming and J lost 0 bases, with 14 bases between them. The CDR3 loop is CASSRAGVRSYNSPLHF. For the CDR3, the DNA is TGTGCCAGCAGTAGGGCAGGGGTCCGCTCCTATAATTCACCCCTCCACTTT.

V gene TRBV2 combines with J gene TRBJ1-3; 8 nucleotides match TRBD1. In germline, CDR1 is SNHLY, CDR2 FYNNEI. V dropped 7 bases and J dropped 4; count of bases not matched to a gene: 3. The CDR3 is 13 amino acids. CDR3 sequence (DNA): TGTGCCAGCAAGACAGGGGCCGGAAACACCATATATTTT. Translation: CASKTGAGNTIYF.

V usage is TRBV10-3 and J usage is TRBJ2-5, with 11 bases aligning to TRBD1. CDR1 and CDR2 from the germline V gene are ENHRY and SYGVKD. Trimming took 3 bases from V and 5 from J; bases not matched to a gene: 8. The CDR3 extends over 16 amino acids. CDR3 DNA sequence: TGTGCCATCAGTGATTGGGGACAGGGGGACTCGGAGACCCAGTACTTC. Translating it yields CAISDWGQGDSETQYF.

V gene TRBV29-1 combines with J gene TRBJ1-4, with TRBD1 matching over 7 bases. Germline CDR1 is SQVTM and CDR2 is ANQGSEA. This CDR3 spans 11 amino acids. The ends lost 7 bases at V and 7 bases at J; junction bases unmatched: 3. This CDR3 is CSAQGGEKLFF. The CDR3 region has the DNA TGCAGCGCTCAGGGGGGTGAAAAACTGTTTTTT.

The chain has TRBV7-3 and TRBJ2-2, with D unresolved. Germline values: CDR1 SGHTA, CDR2 FQGTGA. The CDR3 loop spans 14 amino acids. V was pared by 2 bases and J by 6 bases, with 10 bases between. The CDR3 here is CASSLASRAGELFF. The DNA for the CDR3 is TGTGCCAGCAGCTTAGCGTCTAGAGCCGGGGAGCTGTTTTTT. Full variable domain (remainder filled in from reference TRBV7-3 and TRBJ2-2): GAGVSQTPSNKVTEKGKYVELRCDPISGHTALYWYRQSLGQGPEFLIYFQGTGAADDSGLPNDRFFAVRPEGSVSTLKIQRTERGDSAVYLCASSLASRAGELFFGEGSRLTVL.

This clone was found once. This chain connects TRBV13 to TRBJ2-1; D gene ambiguous. In germline, CDR1 is PRHDT, CDR2 FYEKMQ (reference sequence). This CDR3 has 16 residues. V lost 0 bases, J lost 9 bases, and 18 bases lay in between. The CDR3 bases are TGTGCCAGCAGCTTAGGGTCAGGTATGAATTTGGGTGAGCAGTTCTTC. Translating gives CASSLGSGMNLGEQFF.

The chain employs TRBV13 and TRBJ1-4; TRBD1 aligns across 10 bases. Per the germline V gene, CDR1 is PRHDT and CDR2 is FYEKMQ (reference sequence). The CDR3 is 16 amino acids. J lost 8 bases, V lost 5 bases, and 11 bases had no gene match. The CDR3 reads CASSPNRGQGSEKLFF. CDR3 in DNA: TGTGCCAGCAGCCCGAACAGGGGACAGGGGTCGGAAAAACTGTTTTTT.